Listed below are T cell receptor beta chains from one sample, sequenced in a study of T cell responses to AZD1222 COVID-19 vaccine. The method was immunoSEQ multiplex PCR; TCRdb's version includes in-frame clones alone and lacks a portion of them. The sample lists 100,000 or so clones, 88% occurring once. The starting material was peripheral blood, obtained on day 0 of AZD1222 vaccination. These receptors were collected from an adult in good health. Both conserved end residues are part of each CDR3. D genes are given only for firm matches. Clone size appears in some rows only: once, few, many, or a class for an expanded clone.

TRBJ2-3,-,TRBV24-1,-,CATSERRGRYTDTQYF,TGTGCCACCAGTGAACGAAGGGGCAGGTACACAGATACGCAGTATTTT
TRBJ2-2,-,TRBV27,-,CASKHQRVNTGELFF,TGTGCCAGCAAACACCAGCGGGTAAACACCGGGGAGCTGTTTTTT
TRBJ2-2,-,TRBV28,TRBD2,CASSLGLAGELFF,TGTGCCAGCAGTTTAGGACTAGCCGGGGAGCTGTTTTTT
TRBJ1-5,-,TRBV10-3,-,CAISESAGGKGNQPQHF,TGTGCCATCAGTGAGTCAGCTGGGGGCAAAGGGAATCAGCCCCAGCATTTT
TRBJ2-1,-,TRBV10-3,TRBD2,CAISESGGGPGNEQFF,TGTGCCATCAGTGAGTCTGGGGGAGGGCCGGGCAATGAGCAGTTCTTC
TRBJ2-3,-,TRBV19,-,CASTISRDTDTQYF,TGTGCCAGTACAATCTCGAGGGACACAGATACGCAGTATTTT
TRBJ2-3,-,TRBV27,-,CASSLYTDTQYF,TGTGCCAGCAGTTTATACACAGATACGCAGTATTTT
TRBJ1-2,-,TRBV3-1/TRBV3-2,-,CASTHPRGGGYTF,TGTGCCAGCACCCACCCTAGGGGGGGCGGCTACACCTTC
TRBJ1-6,-,TRBV19,-,CASRSSYNSPLHF,TGTGCCAGTAGGAGCTCCTATAATTCACCCCTCCACTTT
TRBJ1-4,-,TRBV7-6,-,CASKAWAGETNEKLFF,TGTGCCAGCAAGGCGTGGGCGGGGGAAACTAATGAAAAACTGTTTTTT
TRBJ2-3,-,TRBV30,TRBD2,CAFSSTSGRGGTQYF,TGTGCCTTCTCCTCGACTAGCGGGAGGGGCGGTACGCAGTATTTT
TRBJ2-7,-,TRBV7-3,-,CASSPTGLVNEQYF,TGTGCCAGCAGCCCAACAGGGCTTGTCAACGAGCAGTACTTC
TRBJ1-1,-,TRBV13,-,CASSSRMWGPTEAFF,TGTGCCAGCAGCTCCCGCATGTGGGGGCCCACTGAAGCTTTCTTT
TRBJ2-7,-,TRBV6-4,TRBD2,CASSLNLGGEQYF,TGTGCCAGCAGTCTAAACTTGGGAGGGGAGCAGTACTTC
TRBJ2-2,few,TRBV19,-,CASNLGLTGELFF,TGTGCCAGTAATCTCGGACTGACCGGGGAGCTGTTTTTT
TRBJ2-5,-,TRBV19,TRBD1,CASSIRQGPQETQYF,TGTGCCAGTAGTATTCGACAGGGGCCCCAAGAGACCCAGTACTTC
TRBJ1-5,-,TRBV28,TRBD1,CASSLGNRGYVQPQHF,TGTGCCAGCAGCCTGGGTAACAGGGGGTATGTTCAGCCCCAGCATTTT
TRBJ2-1,-,TRBV5-4,-,CASSLVERLYNEQFF,TGTGCCAGCAGCTTGGTGGAGCGGCTATACAATGAGCAGTTCTTC
TRBJ2-3,once,TRBV29-1,TRBD2,CSVPGTSGTRTDTQYF,TGCAGCGTCCCCGGGACTAGCGGGACCCGCACAGATACGCAGTATTTT
TRBJ2-3,-,TRBV28,-,CASSLAGSTDTQYF,TGTGCCAGCAGTTTAGCGGGGAGCACAGATACGCAGTATTTT
TRBJ1-2,few,TRBV6-1,-,CASSEVGRGRIGYGYTF,TGTGCCAGCAGTGAAGTTGGAAGGGGAAGGATTGGCTATGGCTACACCTTC
TRBJ1-5,-,TRBV30,-,CAWSATDNQPQHF,TGTGCCTGGAGTGCGACAGACAATCAGCCCCAGCATTTT
TRBJ1-2,-,TRBV2,-,CASSVSGTVGYTF,TGTGCCAGCAGTGTATCAGGAACGGTTGGCTACACCTTC
TRBJ1-2,-,TRBV30,-,CAWSYREGNGYTF,TGTGCCTGGAGCTACAGGGAGGGGAATGGCTACACCTTC
TRBJ1-2,-,TRBV11-2,-,CASSLREAGTNGYTF,TGTGCCAGCAGCTTACGTGAAGCAGGGACTAATGGCTACACCTTC
TRBJ2-1,-,TRBV19,-,CASSIEPRSYNEQFF,TGTGCCAGTAGTATAGAACCGCGCTCCTACAATGAGCAGTTCTTC
TRBJ1-5,-,TRBV7-9,-,CASSWGNADQPQHF,TGTGCCAGCAGCTGGGGAAACGCCGATCAGCCCCAGCATTTT
TRBJ2-2,-,TRBV7-2,-,CASSLAGNTGELFF,TGTGCCAGCAGCTTAGCGGGGAACACCGGGGAGCTGTTTTTT
TRBJ2-1,-,TRBV9,TRBD2,CASHVLLTGRNLAGAHNEQFF,TGTGCCAGCCACGTATTGCTGACAGGGCGAAATCTAGCGGGAGCCCACAATGAGCAGTTCTTC
TRBJ2-3,-,TRBV7-2,-,CASSLPPGRPAQYF,TGTGCCAGCAGCTTACCCCCGGGACGTCCCGCGCAGTATTTT
TRBJ2-1,-,TRBV24-1,-,CATSASVIREQFF,TGTGCCACCAGTGCTAGCGTAATACGCGAGCAGTTCTTC
TRBJ2-5,-,TRBV2,TRBD1,CASSEDRGKETQYF,TGTGCCAGCAGTGAAGACAGGGGAAAAGAGACCCAGTACTTC
TRBJ1-5,-,TRBV7-2,-,CASSLRANQPQHF,TGTGCCAGCAGCTTAAGGGCGAATCAGCCCCAGCATTTT